The 14 T cell receptor beta chains below come from one sample, sequenced in a study of T cell responses to AZD1222 COVID-19 vaccine. Profiled with immunoSEQ multiplex PCR; TCRdb holds only in-frame clones, not every one. The profile covers approximately 74,000 clones, with around four fifths appearing a single time and roughly 3.1% taken by the ten largest. The material was peripheral blood, obtained on day 0 of AZD1222 vaccination. The source of these receptors is an adult in good health.

This clone turned up a few times. The chain employs TRBV5-5 and TRBJ2-3, with 9 bases lining up with TRBD2. This CDR3 has 15 amino acids. Losses at the gene ends were 4 bases for V and 2 bases for J; bases not matched to a gene: 5. CDR1 is SGHKS and CDR2 is YYEKEE in the germline V gene (reference sequence). CDR3 loop: CASSRSGGYTDTQYF. CDR3 DNA sequence: TGTGCCAGCAGCCGAAGCGGGGGGTACACAGATACGCAGTATTTT.

CDR3 region: CASDRGAGTEAFF. In DNA form, the CDR3 reads TGTGCCAGTGACCGGGGGGCAGGGACTGAAGCTTTCTTT. The chain is built from TRBV19 and TRBJ1-1; D might be TRBD1 (6 bases). The germline V and J ends were trimmed by 8 bases and 5 bases, with 15 bases remaining between them. The CDR3 is 13 amino acids. The germline gives CDR1 LNHDA, CDR2 SQIVND (reference sequence).

V is TRBV2 and J is TRBJ2-2; no definite D call. Germline V CDR1 and CDR2: SNHLY, FYNNEI. The CDR3 runs 14 residues. Trimming stripped 3 bases from V and 3 bases from J, with 8 bases between. As DNA, the CDR3 is TGTGCCAGCAGTGAGAGGCCCGACACCGGGGAGCTGTTTTTT. This gives the protein CASSERPDTGELFF. Filled out from reference TRBV2 and TRBJ2-2, the complete variable domain reads EPEVTQTPSHQVTQMGQEVILRCVPISNHLYFYWYRQILGQKVEFLVSFYNNEISEKSEIFDDQFSVERPDGSNFTLKIRSTKLEDSAMYFCASSERPDTGELFFGEGSRLTVL.

This clone appeared a few times. The chain has TRBV6-1 and TRBJ1-2, with D perhaps matching TRBD1 (5 bases). The V end was cut by 0 bases, the J end by 4 bases, with 6 bases between. Germline assignment: CDR1 MNHNS and CDR2 SASEGT. This CDR3 spans 13 amino acids. The CDR3 sequence: CASSEAGGYGYTF. CDR3 coding DNA: TGTGCCAGCAGTGAAGCCGGGGGCTATGGCTACACCTTC.

The chain couples TRBV7-2 to TRBJ2-7, with 9 bases fitting TRBD1. Trimming took 4 bases from V and 0 from J; bases not matched to a gene: 16. The germline V gene encodes CDR1 SGHTA and CDR2 FQGNSA. This CDR3 is built from 19 residues. The CDR3 DNA sequence: TGTGCCAGCAGCTCCCGGACAGGGGTCCGACCGGGGAGCTCCTACGAGCAGTACTTC. Its protein is CASSSRTGVRPGSSYEQYF.

The J gene is TRBJ1-1, the V gene TRBV2, with 7 bases fitting TRBD1. The length of the CDR3 is 13 residues. Trimming at V came to 7 bases and at J to 3 bases, leaving 5 bases not matched to a gene. Germline assignment: CDR1 SNHLY and CDR2 FYNNEI. CDR3 DNA: TGTGCCAGCATCAGGGGGAGGGACACTGAAGCTTTCTTT. This codes for CASIRGRDTEAFF. The full variable domain, its missing parts supplied by reference TRBV2 and TRBJ1-1, is EPEVTQTPSHQVTQMGQEVILRCVPISNHLYFYWYRQILGQKVEFLVSFYNNEISEKSEIFDDQFSVERPDGSNFTLKIRSTKLEDSAMYFCASIRGRDTEAFFGQGTRLTVV.

The gene calls are TRBV3-1 (or the pseudogene TRBV3-2) and TRBJ1-2; tentative D call: TRBD1 (5 bases). This CDR3 is 14 amino acids long. Germline loops: CDR1 LGHDT, CDR2 YNNKEL (reference sequence). V lost 0 bases and J lost 8, with 13 bases in between. The CDR3 coding sequence is TGTGCCAGCAGCCAAGAGGGGCGGAAGGCGGGCTACACCTTC. Translation: CASSQEGRKAGYTF.

The rearrangement links TRBV6-5 to TRBJ2-7; a weak D match, TRBD2 (5 bases). Germline values: CDR1 MNHEY, CDR2 SVGAGI. The CDR3 totals 10 residues. V lost 10 bases and J 5 bases, leaving 9 bases between the germline ends. The CDR3 bases are TGTGCCACGGGGAGTAACGAGCAGTACTTC. It specifies CATGSNEQYF.

This sequence joins TRBV12-3 or TRBV12-4 and TRBJ2-1; 8 positions match TRBD2. Losses at the gene ends were 6 bases for V and 6 bases for J; bases not matched to a gene: 4. The CDR3 loop spans 13 amino acids. The CDR3 nucleotides read TGTGCCAGCAGCCTGGGACTAGTCAATGAGCAGTTCTTC. Translated, it gives CASSLGLVNEQFF.

This rearrangement joins TRBV11-2 to TRBJ2-1, with D tentatively TRBD1 (6 bases). The V end was cut by 1 base, the J end by 10 bases, with 14 bases between. This CDR3 region has 14 residues. Germline V gene lookup returns CDR1 SGHAT and CDR2 FQNNGV. Here the CDR3 DNA reads TGTGCCAGCAGCTTAGCAGGGGTCCCAATAGAGCAGTTCTTC. Protein sequence: CASSLAGVPIEQFF.

The gene calls are TRBV18 and TRBJ2-5, with a tentative D call TRBD1 (7 bases). The CDR3 extends over 16 amino acids. Germline lookup yields CDR1 KGHSH and CDR2 LQKENI. The ends were cut back, 3 bases at V and 4 bases at J, with 18 bases in the middle. CDR3 DNA: TGTGCCAGCTCACCGGAACAGGGGAGGCGGATAGAGACCCAGTACTTC. It translates to CASSPEQGRRIETQYF. The full variable domain, its missing parts supplied by reference TRBV18 and TRBJ2-5, is NAGVMQNPRHLVRRRGQEARLRCSPMKGHSHVYWYRQLPEEGLKFMVYLQKENIIDESGMPKERFSAEFPKEGPSILRIQQVVRGDSAAYFCASSPEQGRRIETQYFGPGTRLLVL.

This clone was seen a few times. The CDR3: CASSRTSGSADTQYF. The DNA of the CDR3 is TGTGCCAGCAGTAGGACTAGCGGGAGCGCAGATACGCAGTATTTT. The V gene is TRBV6-5, the J gene TRBJ2-3; TRBD2 matches 13 bases. This CDR3 has 15 amino acids. Trimming cost V 5 bases and J 4 bases; bases outside gene matches: 3. CDR1 and CDR2 from the germline V gene are MNHEY and SVGAGI.

In its sample, this clone was seen once. This chain joins TRBV14 and TRBJ1-1, with D possibly being TRBD1 (5 bases). This CDR3 region has 14 residues. V lost 4 bases, J lost 10 bases, and 19 bases lay in between. Germline-derived CDR1 and CDR2 are SGHDN and FVKESK. The CDR3 nucleotides are TGTGCCAGCAGCCGTAGTTGGCAGGGTGACAGAGCTTTCTTT. It is translated as CASSRSWQGDRAFF.

The genes are TRBV4-1 and TRBJ2-3, with 8 bases matching TRBD2. This CDR3 is built from 17 residues. CDR1 is MGHRA, CDR2 YSYEKL, per germline. Trimming removed 5 bases from V and 5 bases from J; junction bases left unmatched: 15. The CDR3 coding sequence is TGCGCCAGCAGCTCCCCCTCCGAGCGGGGGCCCCGAGATACGCAGTATTTT. This codes for CASSSPSERGPRDTQYF.